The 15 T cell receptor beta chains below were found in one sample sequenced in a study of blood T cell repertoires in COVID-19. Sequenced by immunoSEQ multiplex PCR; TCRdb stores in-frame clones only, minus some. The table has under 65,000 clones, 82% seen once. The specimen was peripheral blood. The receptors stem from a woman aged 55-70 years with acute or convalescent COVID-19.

CDR3 residues: CASSGQGPYGYTF. CDR3 bases: TGTGCCAGCAGCGGACAGGGACCCTATGGCTACACCTTC. The J gene is TRBJ1-2, the V gene TRBV2, with 8 bases that match TRBD1. V lost 6 bases to trimming and J lost 4 bases; unmatched junction nucleotides: 4. There are 13 residues in the CDR3. The germline CDR1 and CDR2 sequences are SNHLY and FYNNEI. The full variable domain, in which reference TRBV2 and TRBJ1-2 provide the parts outside the CDR3, is EPEVTQTPSHQVTQMGQEVILRCVPISNHLYFYWYRQILGQKVEFLVSFYNNEISEKSEIFDDQFSVERPDGSNFTLKIRSTKLEDSAMYFCASSGQGPYGYTFGSGTRLTVV.

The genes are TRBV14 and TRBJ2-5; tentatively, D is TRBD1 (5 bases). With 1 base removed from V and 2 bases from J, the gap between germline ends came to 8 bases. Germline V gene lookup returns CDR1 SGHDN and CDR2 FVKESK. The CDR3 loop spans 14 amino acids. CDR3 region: CASSQVAGQETQYF. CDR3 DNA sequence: TGTGCCAGCAGCCAAGTGGCAGGGCAAGAGACCCAGTACTTC.

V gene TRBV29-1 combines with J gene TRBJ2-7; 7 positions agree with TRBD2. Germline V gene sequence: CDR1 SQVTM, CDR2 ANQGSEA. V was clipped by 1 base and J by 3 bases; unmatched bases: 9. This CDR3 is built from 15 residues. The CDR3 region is CSVEATRGTVYEQYF. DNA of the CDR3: TGCAGCGTTGAAGCAACGCGGGGGACCGTCTACGAGCAGTACTTC.

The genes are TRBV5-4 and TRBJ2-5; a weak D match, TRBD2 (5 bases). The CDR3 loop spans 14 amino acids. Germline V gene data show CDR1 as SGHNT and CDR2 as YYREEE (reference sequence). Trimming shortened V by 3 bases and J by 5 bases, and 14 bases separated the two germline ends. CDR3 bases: TGTGCCAGCAGCTCCGGGATGTTTGACGAGACCCAGTACTTC. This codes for CASSSGMFDETQYF.

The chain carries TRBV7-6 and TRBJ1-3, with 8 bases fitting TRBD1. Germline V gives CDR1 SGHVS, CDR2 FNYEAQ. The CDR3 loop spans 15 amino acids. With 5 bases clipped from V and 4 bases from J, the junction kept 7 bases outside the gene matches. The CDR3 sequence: CASSQPQGAGNTIYF. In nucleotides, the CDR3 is TGTGCCAGCAGCCAACCTCAGGGGGCGGGAAACACCATATATTTT.

The CDR3 DNA reads as TGCGCCAGCAGCATAGAGGGTGGAACTAATGAAAAACTGTTTTTT. Residues: CASSIEGGTNEKLFF. V and J are TRBV5-1 and TRBJ1-4; no clear D gene. The CDR3 runs 15 residues. V was trimmed by 4 bases and J by 1 base, leaving 11 bases between them. CDR1 and CDR2 (germline): SGHRS, YFSETQ. Full variable domain (remainder filled in from reference TRBV5-1 and TRBJ1-4): KAGVTQTPRYLIKTRGQQVTLSCSPISGHRSVSWYQQTPGQGLQFLFEYFSETQRNKGNFPGRFSGRQFSNSRSEMNVSTLELGDSALYLCASSIEGGTNEKLFFGSGTQLSVL.

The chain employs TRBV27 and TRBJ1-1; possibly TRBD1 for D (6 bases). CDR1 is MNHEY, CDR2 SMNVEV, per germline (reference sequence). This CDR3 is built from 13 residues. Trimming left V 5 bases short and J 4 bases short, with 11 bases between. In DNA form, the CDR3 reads TGTGCCAGCAGTATTACAGGGTTCACTGAAGCTTTCTTT. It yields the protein CASSITGFTEAFF.

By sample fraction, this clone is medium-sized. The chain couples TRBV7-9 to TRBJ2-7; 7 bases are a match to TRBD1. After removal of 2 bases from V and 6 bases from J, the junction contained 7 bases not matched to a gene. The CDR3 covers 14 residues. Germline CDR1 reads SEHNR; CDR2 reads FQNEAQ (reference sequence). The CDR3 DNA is TGTGCCAGCAGCTTAAGGGACAGAGAAACCGAGCAGTACTTC. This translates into CASSLRDRETEQYF.

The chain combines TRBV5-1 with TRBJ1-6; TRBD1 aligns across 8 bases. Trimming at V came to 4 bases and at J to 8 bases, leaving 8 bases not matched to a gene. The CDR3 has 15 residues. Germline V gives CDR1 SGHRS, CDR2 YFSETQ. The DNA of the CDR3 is TGCGCCAGCAGCAAAGACAGGGGTAGCGATTCACCCCTCCACTTT. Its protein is CASSKDRGSDSPLHF.

The CDR3 sequence is CASSQVSGGPYNEQFF. The CDR3 coding sequence is TGTGCCAGCAGCCAAGTAAGCGGGGGTCCCTACAATGAGCAGTTCTTC. The chain recombines TRBV4-2 with TRBJ2-1; 8 bases agree with TRBD2. Germline trimming cut 1 base from V and 2 bases from J; bases unmatched to any gene: 4. This CDR3 has 16 amino acids. In germline, CDR1 is LGHNA, CDR2 YNFKEQ.

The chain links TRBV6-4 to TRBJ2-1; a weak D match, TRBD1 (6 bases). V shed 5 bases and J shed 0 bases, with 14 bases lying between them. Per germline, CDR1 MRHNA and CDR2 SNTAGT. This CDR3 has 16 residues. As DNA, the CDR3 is TGTGCCAGCAGTACAAGGACAGTGAGCTCCTACAATGAGCAGTTCTTC. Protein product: CASSTRTVSSYNEQFF.

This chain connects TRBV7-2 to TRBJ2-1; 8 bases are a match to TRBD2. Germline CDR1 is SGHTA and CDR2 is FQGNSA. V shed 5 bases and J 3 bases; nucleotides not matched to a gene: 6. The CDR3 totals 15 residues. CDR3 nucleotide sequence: TGTGCCAGCAGCCCCGGGGGGGGGAACTACAATGAGCAGTTCTTC. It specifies CASSPGGGNYNEQFF.

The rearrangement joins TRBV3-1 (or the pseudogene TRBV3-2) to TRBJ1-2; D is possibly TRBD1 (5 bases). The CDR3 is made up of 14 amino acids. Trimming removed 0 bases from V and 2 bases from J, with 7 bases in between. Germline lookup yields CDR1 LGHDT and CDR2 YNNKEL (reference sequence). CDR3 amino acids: CASSQDQGNYGYTF. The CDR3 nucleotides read TGTGCCAGCAGCCAAGACCAGGGCAACTATGGCTACACCTTC.

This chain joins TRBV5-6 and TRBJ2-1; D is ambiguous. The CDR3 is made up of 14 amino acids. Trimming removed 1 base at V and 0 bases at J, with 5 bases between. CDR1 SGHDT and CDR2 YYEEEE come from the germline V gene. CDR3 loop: CASSLPSSYNEQFF. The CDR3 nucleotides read TGTGCCAGCAGCTTGCCGAGCTCCTACAATGAGCAGTTCTTC.

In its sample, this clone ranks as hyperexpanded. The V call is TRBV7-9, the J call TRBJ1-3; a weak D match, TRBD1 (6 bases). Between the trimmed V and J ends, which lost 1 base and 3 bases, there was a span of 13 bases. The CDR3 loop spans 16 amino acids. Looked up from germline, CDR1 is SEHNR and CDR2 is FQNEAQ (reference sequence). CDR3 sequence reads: CASSLESGANGNTIYF. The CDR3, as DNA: TGTGCCAGCAGCTTAGAATCAGGGGCGAATGGAAACACCATATATTTT.